The sequence of this T cell receptor (beta chain) was determined in a study of T cell responses to AZD1222 COVID-19 vaccine. Whole-study context: Analysis merged second doses at about 4 or about 12 weeks.

Comments on this clone: Antigen unknown.

TCRdb's table, derived via immunoSEQ multiplex PCR, lists solely in-frame clones and lacks some. Of 150,000 to 180,000 clones listed, roughly nine tenths are singletons. Study results and limitations: It was only 6 or 7 AZD1222 recipients who were seropositive at baseline. Spike as a whole was targeted by vaccine-associated CD4 TCRs, dominant at 160-218 and 743-854.

The germline V gene has CDR1 SGHAT and CDR2 FQNNGV. The CDR3 has 16 residues. V was cut by 2 bases and J by 0 bases, with 11 bases left in between. The receptor was isolated from an adult in good health. The specimen comprised peripheral blood, sampled on day 0 of AZD1222 vaccination. The V and J genes are TRBV11-2 and TRBJ2-1; D ambiguous. The CDR3 nucleotides are TGTGCCAGCAGCTTAAATGGGGTACTCTCCTACAATGAGCAGTTCTTC. Amino acid sequence: CASSLNGVLSYNEQFF.